Listed below are T cell receptor beta chains from one sample, sequenced in a study of blood T cell repertoires in COVID-19. The data were produced by immunoSEQ multiplex PCR, yet TCRdb's version contains in-frame clones alone and is incomplete. Here the sample spans roughly 140,000 clones, around 89% being singletons. The sequenced sample was peripheral blood. These receptors were collected from a human donor in a cohort sampled during active COVID-19. The conserved cysteine and the conserved F or W are not part of the CDR3 here. Fields, in order: CDR3 protein, V gene, D gene, J gene. The D gene is left open where the match is weak.

ASSSNTEAF,TRBV7-3,-,TRBJ1-1
ASSPLTPSSGANVLT,TRBV19,-,TRBJ2-6
ASSPSWGGQGREAF,TRBV18,TRBD1,TRBJ1-1
ASSWTGGDGYT,TRBV11-2,TRBD1,TRBJ1-2
ASSVRQANTEAF,TRBV5-1,-,TRBJ1-1
AASPRGNTIY,TRBV27,-,TRBJ1-3
ASSLVGGSQPQH,TRBV5-5,-,TRBJ1-5
SATSQLQNTEAF,TRBV29-1,-,TRBJ1-1
ASSRSSYEQY,TRBV7-2,-,TRBJ2-7
ASSRATSGFYEQY,TRBV6-5,TRBD2,TRBJ2-7
ASSQPYSGNTIY,TRBV23-1,-,TRBJ1-3
ASSIGRGGPDIQY,TRBV19,TRBD2,TRBJ2-4
ASSPQGINTEAF,TRBV5-1,TRBD1,TRBJ1-1
ASSPTTGGNEKLF,TRBV18,TRBD1,TRBJ1-4
ASSPTGGRLTEAF,TRBV7-9,TRBD1,TRBJ1-1
ASRLRDRGFSPLH,TRBV6-5,TRBD1,TRBJ1-6
ASSLLLRSLSDTQY,TRBV7-2,-,TRBJ2-3
ASRAGTSGYEQY,TRBV7-2,TRBD2,TRBJ2-7
ASSQDFAGLTGELF,TRBV4-3,-,TRBJ2-2
ASSSTGVSYNEQF,TRBV7-9,-,TRBJ2-1
ASGSGLAASTDTQY,TRBV12-5,TRBD2,TRBJ2-3
ASSPSGTDTQY,TRBV7-8,TRBD2,TRBJ2-3
ASRLGQNTEAF,TRBV12-3/TRBV12-4,-,TRBJ1-1
ASSYSTRHSGNTIY,TRBV6-5,-,TRBJ1-3